Listed below are T cell receptor beta chains from one sample, sequenced in a study of T cells in Graves' hyperthyroidism and ophthalmopathy. MiXCR, run by TCRdb on the multiplex PCR reads, gives a single entry per CDR3 protein. This sample has some 770,000 distinct CDR3 sequences; around 17% occur once, and the top ten carry 8.4%. Sequencing was done on a sample of blood. The receptor source for this set is a man in his late teens or twenties with Graves' hyperthyroidism. Each CDR3 is given with its conserved first and last residue. D genes are given only for firm matches. Clone size, where shown, is once, few, many, or a class for clones that have expanded.

abundance	d_gene	j_gene	v_gene	CDR3nt	CDR3aa
.	.	TRBJ2-1	TRBV7-6	TGTGCCAGCAGCCCCAGCGTAGCGGAGCAGTTCTTC	CASSPSVAEQFF
many	TRBD2	TRBJ2-7	TRBV11-2	TGTGCCAGCAGCTTAGAGCGGGGGAGCTACGAGCAGTACTTC	CASSLERGSYEQYF
.	.	TRBJ1-1	TRBV29-1	TGCAGCGTCACAGGGTTCATGAACACTGAAGCTTTCTTT	CSVTGFMNTEAFF
.	TRBD1	TRBJ2-7	TRBV20-1	TGCAGTGCTAGGGCGACCCCCGGGACAGGGTCCTCCTACGAGCAGTACTTC	CSARATPGTGSSYEQYF
many	TRBD2	TRBJ2-1	TRBV5-1	TGCGCCAGCAGCTTTGCGGGAGGCCGTAATGAGCAGTTCTTC	CASSFAGGRNEQFF
many	.	TRBJ2-7	TRBV12-5	TGTGCTAGTGGTTGGAGCTCCTACGAGCAGTACTTC	CASGWSSYEQYF
few	TRBD2	TRBJ2-3	TRBV29-1	TGCAGCGTTGTTTTAAGCGGGAGGGGTGCAGATACGCAGTATTTT	CSVVLSGRGADTQYF
.	.	TRBJ2-6	TRBV2	TGTGCCAGCAGCGTGAGTGGGCTTGAGGGGGCCAACGTCCTGACTTTC	CASSVSGLEGANVLTF
many	.	TRBJ2-5	TRBV12-3/TRBV12-4	TGTGCCAGCAGTTTATTGGACAACCAAGAGACCCAGTACTTC	CASSLLDNQETQYF
few	.	TRBJ1-4	TRBV5-1	TGCGCCAGCACGGTTGGCCCCAATGAAAAACTGTTTTTT	CASTVGPNEKLFF
.	.	TRBJ1-4	TRBV7-9	TGTGCCAGCAGTCGGACGGAAGACTATGAAAAACTGTTTTTT	CASSRTEDYEKLFF
.	.	TRBJ1-1	TRBV19	TGTGCCAGTAGATCAGGGATGAACACTGAAGCTTTCTTT	CASRSGMNTEAFF
few	.	TRBJ2-7	TRBV14	TGTGCCAGCAGCCCCCGGACAGAGCGCTACGAGCAGTACTTC	CASSPRTERYEQYF
many	.	TRBJ2-7	TRBV12-5	TGTGCTAGTGGTTTGGTCCCCGACAGCAACGAGCAGTACTTC	CASGLVPDSNEQYF
many	.	TRBJ2-1	TRBV11-3	TGTGCCAGCAGTCCGCAGGTGAACTCTCTTCCGAACAATGAGCAGTTCTTC	CASSPQVNSLPNNEQFF
.	TRBD1	TRBJ2-7	TRBV12-3/TRBV12-4	TGTGCCAGCAGTTGCAGGGGGCCAAACGAGCAGTACTTC	CASSCRGPNEQYF
.	TRBD2	TRBJ2-7	TRBV27	TGTGCCAGCAGTTTACTGGGGAGGGCCCGCTTAGACGAGCAGTACTTC	CASSLLGRARLDEQYF
many	.	TRBJ2-7	TRBV10-3	TGTGCCATCAGTGATTTGGCCGGCCAGAGCAGCCACGAGCAGTACTTC	CAISDLAGQSSHEQYF
.	.	TRBJ2-1	TRBV27	TGTGCCAGCAGTTTACGCGGTTCCAATGAGCAGTTCTTC	CASSLRGSNEQFF
many	.	TRBJ2-5	TRBV30	TGTGCCGGGGTGTATCCCGGAGAGGAGACCCAGTACTTC	CAGVYPGEETQYF
many	TRBD1	TRBJ1-1	TRBV10-3	TGTGCCATCAGCGGGACAGGGGGCAAGACTGAAGCTTTCTTT	CAISGTGGKTEAFF
.	TRBD2	TRBJ2-7	TRBV12-3/TRBV12-4	TGTGCCAGCCTTTCGGGAGGGTTGTGGTCTACGCAGTACTTC	CASLSGGLWSTQYF
many	TRBD2	TRBJ2-2	TRBV24-1	TGTGCCACCAGTAGGTCCCTAGCGGGAGGCCCCGGGGAGCTGTTTTTT	CATSRSLAGGPGELFF
.	TRBD1	TRBJ1-1	TRBV20-1	TGCAGTGCGAAGACAGGGAGTGGGAACACTGAAGCTTTCTTT	CSAKTGSGNTEAFF
.	.	TRBJ2-3	TRBV20-1	TGCAGTAGGCGGGACCCGAGCACAGATACGCAGTATTTT	CSRRDPSTDTQYF
few	TRBD1	TRBJ1-2	TRBV30	TGTGCCTGGACCGGGACAGGACTTAACTATGGCTACACCTTC	CAWTGTGLNYGYTF
few	TRBD2	TRBJ2-1	TRBV19	TGTGCCAGTAGGGTATCCGGGACTAGAGGCAGGAACAATGAGCAGTTCTTC	CASRVSGTRGRNNEQFF
.	TRBD1	TRBJ1-2	TRBV12-3/TRBV12-4	TGTGCCAGCAGTGGAGGGACAGGGGGCAGCACCTTC	CASSGGTGGSTF
few	.	TRBJ2-1	TRBV7-9	TGTGCCAGCAGCCCACGAAGGGGGCAGGGGGGCAATGAGCAGTTCTTC	CASSPRRGQGGNEQFF
many	TRBD1	TRBJ2-3	TRBV5-1	TGCGCCAGCAGCTTGACCCCCAGGGGGCGAGGGATAACAGATACGCAGTATTTT	CASSLTPRGRGITDTQYF
many	.	TRBJ2-7	TRBV5-1	TGCGCCAGCAGCCTAACAGGGTCGGGCTCCTACGAGCAGTACTTC	CASSLTGSGSYEQYF
many	TRBD1	TRBJ1-1	TRBV20-1	TGCAGTGCTAGAGAACAGGGGGCAGGGACTGAAGCTTTCTTT	CSAREQGAGTEAFF
many	TRBD1	TRBJ2-7	TRBV24-1	TGTGCCACCAGTGATTCGACAGGGTCGGACGAGCAGTACTTC	CATSDSTGSDEQYF
.	TRBD2	TRBJ2-3	TRBV20-1	TGCAGTGCTCACACTTTCGGGCGGACTAGCGGGTACACAGATACGCAGTATTTT	CSAHTFGRTSGYTDTQYF
few	TRBD1	TRBJ2-3	TRBV29-1	TGCAGCGTTGACCCGGGACAGTTTACAGATACGCAGTATTTT	CSVDPGQFTDTQYF
.	TRBD1	TRBJ2-2	TRBV5-1	TGCGCCAGCAGCTTGGGTTCTCAGGGGGCAACCACCGGGGAGCTGTTTTTT	CASSLGSQGATTGELFF
.	.	TRBJ2-7	TRBV24-1	TGTGCCGCCAGTGATGGGGGGCGGTTGTCCTACGAGCAGTACTTC	CAASDGGRLSYEQYF
few	TRBD1	TRBJ2-5	TRBV27	TGTGCCAGCAGCCCGGACAGGCCACAGGAGACCCAGTACTTC	CASSPDRPQETQYF
few	.	TRBJ2-3	TRBV24-1	TGTGCCACCAGTGATCCGATCTGGCCCACAGATACGCAGTATTTT	CATSDPIWPTDTQYF
many	.	TRBJ2-3	TRBV11-1	TGTGCCAGCAGCCACCGGGACTTGAGCACAGATACGCAGTATTTT	CASSHRDLSTDTQYF